This section outlines one T cell receptor (beta chain) sequence together with its context. Its antigen has not been determined. Per-nucleotide qualities are absent, and no much larger clonotype sits a single base away. Graves' hyperthyroidism was defined as stable when no progression to ophthalmopathy occurred over 18 months of follow-up. Hyperthyroidism patients were newly diagnosed, had a disease duration of under 2 months, and were aged 18 to 65 years. The study excluded patients with uncontrolled infections, other autoimmune diseases, pregnancy or lactation. Diagnoses relied on clinical symptoms, serum thyroxine and TRAb, thyroid ultrasound and orbital computed tomography. PBMCs were separated from roughly 10 ml of fresh peripheral blood using Ficoll-Paque density gradient centrifugation. Total RNA was extracted using Trizol reagent, and RNA quality was assessed on an Agilent 2100 Bioanalyzer.

Including the terminal cysteine and phenylalanine, the CDR3 comprises 13 residues. Only CDR3 DNA remains: 39 bases, in frame from the first base. The CDR1 and CDR2 encoded by the germline V gene are MDHEN and SYDVKM. V lost 9 bases and J lost 1 base; the stretch between them is 13 bases long. The TCR beta CDR3 regions were amplified from the RNA transcripts. The first round of RT-PCR for the TCR CDR3 was performed with the HTBI primer set and the Qiagen OneStep RT-PCR kit. Libraries were constructed in a second round of multiplex PCR, after which size selection and purification were carried out. Libraries were sequenced paired-end with 100 bp reads on an Illumina HiSeq2000. Under the source paper's analysis protocol: SOAPnuke was used to process the raw data, throwing out any read that contained adapters or uncalled bases, had a mean Phred below 15, or lacked an exact constant-primer or identifier match. COPE v1.2.5 was used to merge the high-quality paired reads, and each unique nucleotide sequence was defined as a clonotype. MiTCR v1.1 was used to align the clonotypes against IMGT TRBV, TRBD and TRBJ reference segments. The analysis included only V-J combinations with a frequency above 0.0001, which together covered approximately 99% of the repertoires. The TCS score was defined as the ratio of F50 (clonal expansion) to E x V (chaos), calculated using BLOSUM62-based TCRdist between CDR3 peptides within each V-J. Welch's t-statistics and random forest reduced 500 to 650 V-J features to fewer than 15, which were used in a naive Bayes classifier (R e1071). TCRdb took the public reads, trimmed them with fastp at Q25, ran MiXCR for clone calling and kept in-frame beta chains. Under each unique CDR3 protein, matching rows form one entry showing the most common genes and DNA. These V and J calls are TCRdb output, not the study's own analysis. The sample includes approximately 640,000 distinct CDR3 sequences, with under 20% observed a single time. The biggest ten clones account for 3% to 4.5% of the sample.

These data come from a study of T cells in Graves' hyperthyroidism and ophthalmopathy (dated by TCRdb to between 2018 and 2021). Background on the whole study: Peripheral blood was collected at initial diagnosis, before any treatment. The 95 to 100 discovery patients were randomly divided into training and test sets at a 7:3 ratio. In addition, the study compared T-cell repertoires in thyroid tissue and in blood from several Graves' hyperthyroidism patients. The paper describes TCR Vbeta CDR3 sequencing of about 140 peripheral blood samples, made up of 43 ophthalmopathy patients, more than 70 hyperthyroidism patients and some 17 progressor patients. Prospective prediction of ophthalmopathy was tested in an independent validation cohort of 18 hyperthyroidism patients and some 17 patients who later progressed to ophthalmopathy. TCR V-J signatures able to tell the groups apart were searched for in a discovery cohort of around 95 patients, of whom roughly 42 had Graves' ophthalmopathy and under 65 had stable Graves' hyperthyroidism. After blood sampling, hyperthyroidism patients were treated with methimazole at a starting dose of 30 mg daily, and ophthalmopathy patients were treated with high-dose intravenous methylprednisolone. The full study reports these points: A 13 V-J signature model separated ophthalmopathy from stable hyperthyroidism, with approximately 87% sensitivity and just under 84% specificity in cross-validation and 80%/75% in testing. During validation, the model predicted progression to ophthalmopathy a median of approximately 6.5 months ahead of onset, with 60% to 71% sensitivity and roughly 75% specificity. No statistical method was used to fix the sample size in advance, and group allocation was not hidden from the investigators. Most expanded thyroid clonotypes (frequency above 0.001) were also detected in blood, suggesting blood repertoires may reflect thyroid immune responses.

The clonotype was recovered from a woman between 25 and 40 years old with Graves' hyperthyroidism. Sequencing was carried out using blood. The chain was built from TRBV28 and TRBJ2-7; no D gene call is confident. The CDR3 region: CASDSGTSYEQYF. The sequence in DNA is TGTGCCAGTGACTCGGGTACATCCTACGAGCAGTACTTC.